What follows are 3 T cell receptor beta chains derived from one specimen sequenced in a study of shared clonotypes between healthy human individuals. Repertoires were generated with immunoSEQ multiplex PCR, while TCRdb's copy carries only in-frame clones and drops some. Of approximately 720,000 clones in the sample, roughly 70% were seen once. The material sequenced was memory CD4+ T cells sorted from blood. The subset denotes: CD45RA-negative fraction. These receptor sequences come from a woman under 40 in good health.

V and J are TRBV6-5 and TRBJ2-2; 9 bases line up with TRBD1. Germline lookup yields CDR1 MNHEY and CDR2 SVGAGI. This CDR3 has 16 amino acids. After removal of 0 bases from V and 2 bases from J, the junction contained 1 base not matched to a gene. The CDR3 here is CASSYSGQGNTGELFF. The CDR3 DNA follows: TGTGCCAGCAGTTACTCGGGACAGGGTAACACCGGGGAGCTGTTTTTT.

The V and J genes are TRBV27 and TRBJ2-6; D not resolved. The CDR3 is 15 residues long. Germline V gives CDR1 MNHEY, CDR2 SMNVEV (reference sequence). V dropped 5 bases and J dropped 4 bases, with 12 bases sitting between them. The CDR3 DNA follows: TGTGCCAGCAGTGCCCGGTCCGCCGGGGCCAACGTCCTGACTTTC. Translation: CASSARSAGANVLTF.

As regards this clone: The sample contains more than one DNA sequence encoding this CDR3. V usage is TRBV10-3 and J usage is TRBJ1-1, with 7 positions matching TRBD1. CDR3 length equals 14 residues. Per the germline V gene, CDR1 is ENHRY and CDR2 is SYGVKD. V shed 6 bases, J shed 0 bases, and the junction held 4 bases outside the gene matches. The CDR3 spells CAISLGQMNTEAFF. The CDR3 DNA is TGTGCCATCAGCCTGGGACAGATGAACACTGAAGCTTTCTTT.